Listed below are T cell receptor beta chains from one sample, sequenced in a study of PD-1 blockade in classical Hodgkin lymphoma. Clones were sequenced by immunoSEQ multiplex PCR, and TCRdb holds only the in-frame ones, with some missing. Altogether 20,000 to 25,000 clones are present, about 64% being singletons, with the ten largest covering about 5%. The specimen was peripheral blood mononuclear cells (PBMCs), collected at baseline. The receptors were gathered from a human donor with classical Hodgkin lymphoma. Both conserved end residues are part of each CDR3. D genes are given only for firm matches. For some rows the clone size is stated as once, few or many, or as a class when expanded; others skip it.

clone_size: -; cdr3_length: 14; j_call: TRBJ1-6; d_call: -; v_call: TRBV7-9; cdr3_aa: CASSPGQYNSPLHF; cdr3_nt: TGTGCCAGCAGCCCCGGGCAGTATAATTCACCCCTCCACTTT
clone_size: -; cdr3_length: 14; j_call: TRBJ2-2; d_call: -; v_call: TRBV19; cdr3_aa: CASRGSGLTEELFF; cdr3_nt: TGTGCCAGTAGGGGAAGCGGCCTGACCGAAGAGCTGTTTTTT
clone_size: -; cdr3_length: 13; j_call: TRBJ1-2; d_call: -; v_call: TRBV28; cdr3_aa: CASSLGAGYGYTF; cdr3_nt: TGTGCCAGCAGTTTGGGGGCAGGGTATGGCTACACCTTC
clone_size: medium-sized; cdr3_length: 14; j_call: TRBJ2-7; d_call: -; v_call: TRBV19; cdr3_aa: CASSIAAGPYEQYF; cdr3_nt: TGTGCCAGTAGTATAGCGGCAGGGCCCTACGAGCAGTACTTC
clone_size: once; cdr3_length: 14; j_call: TRBJ1-5; d_call: -; v_call: TRBV6-5; cdr3_aa: CASSYETSNQPQHF; cdr3_nt: TGTGCCAGCAGTTACGAAACTAGCAATCAGCCCCAGCATTTT
clone_size: -; cdr3_length: 15; j_call: TRBJ2-7; d_call: -; v_call: TRBV7-8; cdr3_aa: CASSLVAGPFYEQYF; cdr3_nt: TGTGCCAGCAGCTTAGTAGCCGGACCGTTCTACGAGCAGTACTTC
clone_size: -; cdr3_length: 15; j_call: TRBJ1-4; d_call: -; v_call: TRBV6-6; cdr3_aa: CASSPLSGSSEKLFF; cdr3_nt: TGTGCCAGCAGTCCCCTTAGCGGGTCGAGTGAAAAACTGTTTTTT
clone_size: -; cdr3_length: 14; j_call: TRBJ2-2; d_call: -; v_call: TRBV4-3; cdr3_aa: CASSQDRGTGELFF; cdr3_nt: TGCGCCAGCAGCCAAGATCGAGGTACCGGGGAGCTGTTTTTT
clone_size: once; cdr3_length: 14; j_call: TRBJ2-7; d_call: -; v_call: TRBV28; cdr3_aa: CASSLFGTDDEQYF; cdr3_nt: TGTGCCAGCAGTTTATTTGGTACCGATGACGAGCAGTACTTC
clone_size: -; cdr3_length: 11; j_call: TRBJ2-5; d_call: -; v_call: TRBV25-1; cdr3_aa: CASSKKETQYF; cdr3_nt: TGTGCCAGCAGTAAGAAGGAGACCCAGTACTTC
clone_size: few; cdr3_length: 14; j_call: TRBJ2-7; d_call: -; v_call: TRBV28; cdr3_aa: CASSPRGEAYEQYF; cdr3_nt: TGTGCCAGTTCCCCCCGTGGGGAAGCCTACGAGCAGTACTTC
clone_size: -; cdr3_length: 15; j_call: TRBJ2-7; d_call: TRBD2; v_call: TRBV7-2; cdr3_aa: CASSESGGSSYEQYF; cdr3_nt: TGTGCCAGCAGCGAAAGCGGGGGAAGCTCCTACGAGCAGTACTTC
clone_size: few; cdr3_length: 16; j_call: TRBJ2-2; d_call: TRBD1; v_call: TRBV28; cdr3_aa: CASSSIGQGYTGELFF; cdr3_nt: TGTGCCAGCAGTTCCATAGGACAGGGGTACACCGGGGAGCTGTTTTTT
clone_size: -; cdr3_length: 15; j_call: TRBJ1-2; d_call: -; v_call: TRBV27; cdr3_aa: CASSLIRGSGDGYTF; cdr3_nt: TGTGCCAGCAGTTTAATTCGGGGCTCGGGGGATGGCTACACCTTC
clone_size: -; cdr3_length: 14; j_call: TRBJ1-3; d_call: -; v_call: TRBV11-2; cdr3_aa: CASRSGNSGNTIYF; cdr3_nt: TGTGCCAGCAGATCAGGGAACTCTGGAAACACCATATATTTT
clone_size: once; cdr3_length: 16; j_call: TRBJ1-2; d_call: TRBD1; v_call: TRBV2; cdr3_aa: CASSEQDRGPGYGYTF; cdr3_nt: TGTGCCAGCAGTGAGCAGGACAGGGGGCCAGGGTATGGCTACACCTTC
clone_size: -; cdr3_length: 15; j_call: TRBJ1-2; d_call: -; v_call: TRBV5-1; cdr3_aa: CASSSTAVGGSGYTF; cdr3_nt: TGCGCCAGCAGCTCTACCGCGGTCGGCGGGTCTGGCTACACCTTC
clone_size: -; cdr3_length: 14; j_call: TRBJ2-7; d_call: TRBD1; v_call: TRBV6-5; cdr3_aa: CASRTGTVNYEQYF; cdr3_nt: TGTGCCAGCAGGACCGGGACAGTCAACTACGAGCAGTACTTC
clone_size: -; cdr3_length: 14; j_call: TRBJ2-7; d_call: -; v_call: TRBV7-2; cdr3_aa: CASSFYLDSYEQYF; cdr3_nt: TGTGCCAGCAGCTTCTACCTCGATTCCTACGAGCAGTACTTC
clone_size: once; cdr3_length: 13; j_call: TRBJ2-5; d_call: -; v_call: TRBV19; cdr3_aa: CASRAGTAETQYF; cdr3_nt: TGTGCCAGTAGGGCCGGGACTGCAGAGACCCAGTACTTC
clone_size: -; cdr3_length: 15; j_call: TRBJ2-5; d_call: TRBD2; v_call: TRBV28; cdr3_aa: CASRYGGIAQETQYF; cdr3_nt: TGTGCCAGCAGGTACGGGGGGATAGCACAAGAGACCCAGTACTTC
clone_size: once; cdr3_length: 15; j_call: TRBJ2-3; d_call: -; v_call: TRBV9; cdr3_aa: CASSAAMGRTDTQYF; cdr3_nt: TGTGCCAGCAGCGCCGCAATGGGCCGCACAGATACGCAGTATTTT
clone_size: -; cdr3_length: 11; j_call: TRBJ2-7; d_call: -; v_call: TRBV20-1; cdr3_aa: CSATGGHEQYF; cdr3_nt: TGCAGTGCTACTGGGGGTCACGAGCAGTACTTC
clone_size: -; cdr3_length: 17; j_call: TRBJ2-3; d_call: TRBD1; v_call: TRBV11-2; cdr3_aa: CASSLGVRGLGTDTQYF; cdr3_nt: TGTGCCAGCAGCTTAGGGGTTAGGGGGCTTGGCACAGATACGCAGTATTTT
clone_size: few; cdr3_length: 15; j_call: TRBJ2-1; d_call: -; v_call: TRBV28; cdr3_aa: CASSRGGPSYNEQFF; cdr3_nt: TGTGCCAGCAGCCGCGGGGGCCCCTCCTACAATGAGCAGTTCTTC
clone_size: -; cdr3_length: 15; j_call: TRBJ1-1; d_call: -; v_call: TRBV6-6; cdr3_aa: CASSYSGGGNTEAFF; cdr3_nt: TGTGCCAGCAGTTACTCGGGAGGGGGGAACACTGAAGCTTTCTTT
clone_size: few; cdr3_length: 17; j_call: TRBJ2-3; d_call: TRBD2; v_call: TRBV5-1; cdr3_aa: CASSLGASGISTDTQYF; cdr3_nt: TGCGCCAGCAGCTTGGGGGCTAGCGGGATTAGCACAGATACGCAGTATTTT
clone_size: few; cdr3_length: 12; j_call: TRBJ1-5; d_call: -; v_call: TRBV28; cdr3_aa: CASGERSQPQHF; cdr3_nt: TGTGCCAGCGGGGAACGGAGTCAGCCCCAGCATTTT
clone_size: -; cdr3_length: 14; j_call: TRBJ1-1; d_call: TRBD1; v_call: TRBV4-1; cdr3_aa: CASSQTGSGTEAFF; cdr3_nt: TGCGCCAGCAGCCAGACAGGGTCCGGAACTGAAGCTTTCTTT
clone_size: few; cdr3_length: 15; j_call: TRBJ1-2; d_call: -; v_call: TRBV19; cdr3_aa: CASSIATEANYGYTF; cdr3_nt: TGTGCCAGTAGTATAGCGACCGAAGCTAACTATGGCTACACCTTC
clone_size: -; cdr3_length: 14; j_call: TRBJ1-2; d_call: -; v_call: TRBV27; cdr3_aa: CASSPLFQGGGYTF; cdr3_nt: TGTGCCAGCAGTCCCCTCTTCCAGGGAGGAGGCTACACCTTC
clone_size: -; cdr3_length: 13; j_call: TRBJ2-1; d_call: -; v_call: TRBV9; cdr3_aa: CASSVESGSEQFF; cdr3_nt: TGTGCCAGCAGCGTAGAAAGTGGTAGTGAGCAGTTCTTC
clone_size: -; cdr3_length: 13; j_call: TRBJ1-1; d_call: -; v_call: TRBV30; cdr3_aa: CAWGQQVNTEAFF; cdr3_nt: TGTGCCTGGGGACAACAGGTGAACACTGAAGCTTTCTTT
clone_size: -; cdr3_length: 13; j_call: TRBJ2-7; d_call: -; v_call: TRBV6-6; cdr3_aa: CASSLETGYEQYF; cdr3_nt: TGTGCCAGCAGTCTGGAAACCGGATACGAGCAGTACTTC
clone_size: -; cdr3_length: 14; j_call: TRBJ2-5; d_call: -; v_call: TRBV5-6; cdr3_aa: CASSQTGTQETQYF; cdr3_nt: TGTGCCAGCAGCCAGACAGGAACCCAAGAGACCCAGTACTTC
clone_size: -; cdr3_length: 15; j_call: TRBJ2-2; d_call: -; v_call: TRBV7-2; cdr3_aa: CASSYSAGLTGELFF; cdr3_nt: TGTGCCAGCAGCTATAGTGCAGGGCTCACCGGGGAGCTGTTTTTT
clone_size: -; cdr3_length: 13; j_call: TRBJ1-1; d_call: -; v_call: TRBV10-1; cdr3_aa: CASRRTVNTEAFF; cdr3_nt: TGCGCCAGCAGACGGACTGTGAACACTGAAGCTTTCTTT
clone_size: medium-sized; cdr3_length: 15; j_call: TRBJ2-3; d_call: TRBD2; v_call: TRBV19; cdr3_aa: CASSISGRGPDTQYF; cdr3_nt: TGTGCCAGTAGTATTAGCGGGAGGGGCCCAGATACGCAGTATTTT
clone_size: -; cdr3_length: 18; j_call: TRBJ1-1; d_call: TRBD1; v_call: TRBV7-2; cdr3_aa: CASGPRVTGGARNTEAFF; cdr3_nt: TGTGCCAGCGGCCCCAGGGTGACAGGGGGCGCGAGAAACACTGAAGCTTTCTTT
clone_size: -; cdr3_length: 13; j_call: TRBJ2-7; d_call: -; v_call: TRBV6-6; cdr3_aa: CATVPLAGYEQYF; cdr3_nt: TGTGCCACCGTGCCGTTGGCAGGCTACGAGCAGTACTTC
clone_size: -; cdr3_length: 19; j_call: TRBJ1-1; d_call: TRBD1; v_call: TRBV11-2; cdr3_aa: CASSSGEGLPGTENTEAFF; cdr3_nt: TGTGCCAGCAGCTCCGGGGAGGGATTACCCGGGACAGAGAACACTGAAGCTTTCTTT
clone_size: -; cdr3_length: 17; j_call: TRBJ2-3; d_call: TRBD2; v_call: TRBV7-3; cdr3_aa: CASSPTRLAGFTDTQYF; cdr3_nt: TGTGCCAGCAGCCCGACACGACTAGCGGGGTTCACAGATACGCAGTATTTT
clone_size: medium-sized; cdr3_length: 14; j_call: TRBJ2-7; d_call: TRBD1; v_call: TRBV6-5; cdr3_aa: CASRNRQGWNEQYF; cdr3_nt: TGTGCCAGCAGGAACAGACAGGGGTGGAACGAGCAGTACTTC
clone_size: -; cdr3_length: 16; j_call: TRBJ1-3; d_call: -; v_call: TRBV7-6; cdr3_aa: CASSRQGLDSGNTIYF; cdr3_nt: TGTGCCAGCAGCCGGCAGGGGCTCGACTCTGGAAACACCATATATTTT
clone_size: -; cdr3_length: 15; j_call: TRBJ1-1; d_call: -; v_call: TRBV5-1; cdr3_aa: CASSLTLVGGTEAFF; cdr3_nt: TGCGCCAGCAGCTTGACTCTCGTGGGGGGGACTGAAGCTTTCTTT
clone_size: -; cdr3_length: 15; j_call: TRBJ2-1; d_call: -; v_call: TRBV7-2; cdr3_aa: CASSLVHGKNNEQFF; cdr3_nt: TGTGCCAGCAGCTTAGTTCACGGAAAGAACAATGAGCAGTTCTTC
clone_size: -; cdr3_length: 12; j_call: TRBJ2-1; d_call: -; v_call: TRBV7-2; cdr3_aa: CASSFSQDWRFF; cdr3_nt: TGTGCCAGCAGCTTCTCGCAGGACTGGCGGTTCTTC
clone_size: -; cdr3_length: 15; j_call: TRBJ1-5; d_call: TRBD1; v_call: TRBV6-4; cdr3_aa: CASIPTGSSNQPQHF; cdr3_nt: TGTGCCAGCATCCCGACAGGGAGCAGCAATCAGCCCCAGCATTTT
clone_size: few; cdr3_length: 16; j_call: TRBJ1-1; d_call: -; v_call: TRBV4-2; cdr3_aa: CASSPYTLALNTEAFF; cdr3_nt: TGTGCCAGCAGCCCTTACACTCTAGCCCTGAACACTGAAGCTTTCTTT
clone_size: few; cdr3_length: 14; j_call: TRBJ2-7; d_call: TRBD2; v_call: TRBV11-2; cdr3_aa: CASSFLAGVVEQYF; cdr3_nt: TGTGCCAGCAGCTTCTTAGCGGGGGTAGTCGAGCAGTACTTC
clone_size: medium-sized; cdr3_length: 16; j_call: TRBJ2-5; d_call: TRBD2; v_call: TRBV7-2; cdr3_aa: CASSLVRSGGQETQYF; cdr3_nt: TGTGCCAGCAGCTTAGTTAGGTCGGGGGGGCAAGAGACCCAGTACTTC
clone_size: -; cdr3_length: 13; j_call: TRBJ2-5; d_call: -; v_call: TRBV6-1; cdr3_aa: CASSRQGPETQYF; cdr3_nt: TGTGCCAGTTCAAGGCAGGGTCCAGAGACCCAGTACTTC
clone_size: -; cdr3_length: 16; j_call: TRBJ2-7; d_call: TRBD1; v_call: TRBV28; cdr3_aa: CASSFPPGQGRYEQYF; cdr3_nt: TGTGCCAGCAGTTTCCCACCGGGACAGGGTCGGTACGAGCAGTACTTC